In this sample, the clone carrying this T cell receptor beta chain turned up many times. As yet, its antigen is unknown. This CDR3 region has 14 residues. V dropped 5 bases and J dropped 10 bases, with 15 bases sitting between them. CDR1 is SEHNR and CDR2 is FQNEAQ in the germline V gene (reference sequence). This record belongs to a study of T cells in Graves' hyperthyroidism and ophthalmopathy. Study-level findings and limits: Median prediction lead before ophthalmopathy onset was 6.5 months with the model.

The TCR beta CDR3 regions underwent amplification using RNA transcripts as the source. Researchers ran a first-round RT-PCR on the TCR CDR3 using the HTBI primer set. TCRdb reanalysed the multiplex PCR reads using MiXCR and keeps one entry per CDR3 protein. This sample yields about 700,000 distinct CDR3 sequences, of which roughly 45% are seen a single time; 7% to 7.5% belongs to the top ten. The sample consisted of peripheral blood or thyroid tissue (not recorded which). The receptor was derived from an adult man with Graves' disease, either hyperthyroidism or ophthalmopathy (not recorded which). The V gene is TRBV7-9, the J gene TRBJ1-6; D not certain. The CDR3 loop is CASSPWEVTSPLHF. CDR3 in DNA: TGTGCCAGCAGCCCATGGGAGGTCACATCACCCCTCCACTTT.